The TCR beta chain described here comes from a study of PD-L1 blockade in urothelial cancer. The wider study: From 0 to 3 prior chemotherapy regimens had been given to the patients.

The germline V gene has CDR1 SGHTA and CDR2 FQGNSA. V gave up 3 bases and J gave up 0 bases, with 9 bases separating them. The CDR3 length is 14 residues. Described time point: pretreatment peripheral blood. Locally advanced or metastatic urothelial carcinoma was diagnosed in the patients. Sequenced by immunoSEQ multiplex PCR; TCRdb stores in-frame clones only, minus some. The data hold about 50,000 clones, with approximately 90% observed a single time. This TCR came from an older woman with urothelial cancer. This chain links TRBV7-2 with TRBJ2-7, with a possible D match to TRBD2 (6 bases). The sequenced sample was PBMCs, obtained around atezolizumab (anti-PD-L1) treatment. The CDR3 DNA reads as TGTGCCAGCAGCTTTGGAGGGAGCTCCTACGAGCAGTACTTC. Protein: CASSFGGSSYEQYF.